A single sample gave rise to the 30 T cell receptor beta chains below, sequenced in a study of metastatic and nonmetastatic thyroid tumors. Patients had received no treatment of any kind before thyroid surgery. TCRdb reanalyzed the PCR reads via MiXCR. The sample holds some 5,000 clones, approximately 30% seen once. The specimen was adjacent normal tissue. The source of these receptors is a female donor with papillary thyroid cancer or a benign thyroid nodule (not recorded which). Some clones in this sample may be carry-over from other donors' samples.

The sample holds a few counts of this clone. V usage is TRBV6-1 and J usage is TRBJ2-2; no clear D gene. V lost 10 bases, J lost 4 bases, and 13 bases lay in between. Germline-derived CDR1 and CDR2 are MNHNS and SASEGT. The CDR3 consists of 13 residues. The CDR3 DNA is TGTGCCACCAGCCGCGTTTCCACCGGGGAGCTGTTTTTT. Amino acid sequence: CATSRVSTGELFF.

In this sample, this clone is medium-sized. The V call is TRBV5-1, the J call TRBJ2-7; D gene unclear. The germline gives CDR1 SGHRS, CDR2 YFSETQ. V dropped 0 bases and J dropped 6 bases, with 4 bases sitting between them. The CDR3 loop spans 11 amino acids. CDR3 region: CASSLGGEQYF. CDR3 sequence (DNA): TGCGCCAGCAGCTTGGGAGGCGAGCAGTACTTC.

The rearrangement links TRBV9 to TRBJ2-2, with 13 bases that match TRBD2. CDR1 and CDR2 from the germline V gene are SGDLS and YYNGEE. V shed 4 bases and J 4 bases; nucleotides not matched to a gene: 10. This CDR3 comprises 18 residues. In DNA form, the CDR3 reads TGTGCCAGCAGCCCAGGACCCGGGACTAGCGGGGCCACCGGGGAGCTGTTTTTT. This sequence encodes CASSPGPGTSGATGELFF.

The chain couples TRBV20-1 to TRBJ1-2; D is possibly TRBD1 (6 bases). The V and J ends lost 4 bases and 4 bases respectively, with 16 bases between them. In germline, CDR1 is DFQATT, CDR2 SNEGSKA (reference sequence). There are 14 residues in the CDR3. The CDR3: CSAIFRGGGYGYTF. CDR3 nucleotide sequence: TGCAGTGCTATCTTCCGAGGGGGAGGCTATGGCTACACCTTC.

Note on this clone: At one end the junction does not follow the germline gene, possibly because of a read error. V is TRBV5-1 and J is TRBJ2-2; 8 nucleotides match TRBD1. The germline V gene encodes CDR1 SGHRS and CDR2 YFSETQ. The CDR3 length is 14 residues. The CDR3 protein is CASTPGQGVGELFF. CDR3 nucleotides: TGCGCCAGCACCCCCGGACAGGGCGTCGGGGAGCTTTTTTTT. Full variable domain (rest looked up from reference TRBV5-1 and TRBJ2-2): KAGVTQTPRYLIKTRGQQVTLSCSPISGHRSVSWYQQTPGQGLQFLFEYFSETQRNKGNFPGRFSGRQFSNSRSEMNVSTLELGDSALYLCASTPGQGVGELFFGEGSRLTVL.

Only a few counts were recorded for this clone. The chain links TRBV5-1 to TRBJ2-7; TRBD2 agrees at 11 bases. Germline V gene sequence: CDR1 SGHRS, CDR2 YFSETQ. The trim removed 3 bases at V and 2 bases at J, leaving 1 base unmatched. CDR3 size: 14 residues. The CDR3 sequence is CASSSTSGTYEQYF. CDR3 coding DNA: TGCGCCAGCAGCTCGACTAGCGGGACCTACGAGCAGTACTTC.

The rearrangement uses TRBV11-3 and TRBJ1-3; D gene uncertain. The CDR3 contains 15 residues. Trimming pared 5 bases from V and 1 base from J, leaving 12 bases between. CDR1 is SGHNT, CDR2 YENEEA, per germline. In DNA, the CDR3 is TGTGCCAGCAGCCGACGACATAAGTCTGGAAACACCATATATTTT. Its translation is CASSRRHKSGNTIYF.

This clone counts as medium-sized. The CDR3 DNA follows: TGTGCCAGCGCACCGGGACTAACCTACAATGAGCAGTTCTTC. It codes for CASAPGLTYNEQFF. The chain links TRBV11-2 to TRBJ2-1, with TRBD2 matching over 7 bases. This CDR3 region has 14 residues. From germline, CDR1 is SGHAT and CDR2 FQNNGV. The trim removed 8 bases at V and 2 bases at J, leaving 6 bases unmatched.

V gene TRBV12-3 or TRBV12-4 combines with J gene TRBJ1-2; 10 bases are shared with TRBD1. After removal of 6 bases from V and 2 bases from J, the junction contained 3 bases not matched to a gene. The CDR3 is 14 amino acids. The chain's CDR3 is CASRWTGGNYGYTF. Here the CDR3 DNA reads TGTGCCAGCAGATGGACAGGGGGAAACTATGGCTACACCTTC.

This clone was observed many times. Given a much more abundant clone one base away, this may be a read error. The chain carries TRBV5-4 and TRBJ1-3, with 8 nucleotides matching TRBD1. CDR1 SGHNT and CDR2 YYREEE come from the germline V gene (reference sequence). The CDR3 has 16 residues. The CDR3 here is CASSLGGRTGTDTIHF. The CDR3 DNA sequence: TGTGCCAGCAGCTTGGGGGGCCGGACAGGGACGGACACCATACATTTT.

This clone qualifies as medium-sized. The CDR3 sequence: CASSVERYEQYF. For the CDR3, the DNA is TGTGCCAGCAGCGTAGAGCGGTACGAGCAGTACTTC. The V and J genes are TRBV28 and TRBJ2-7, with D possibly matching TRBD2 (5 bases). The CDR3 extends over 12 amino acids. Germline V gene lookup returns CDR1 MDHEN and CDR2 SYDVKM. The germline V and J ends were trimmed by 6 bases and 4 bases, with 10 bases remaining between them.

As concerns this clone: Since no conserved phenylalanine or tryptophan closes the CDR3, a read error is the likely cause. The chain combines TRBV12-5 with TRBJ1-2, with a tentative D call TRBD1 (5 bases). Germline CDR1 is LGHNT and CDR2 is FRNRAP. CDR3 length: 14 residues. CDR3 residues: CARGLVPGQYGYTS. Written as DNA, the CDR3 is TGTGCTAGGGGTTTGGTACCAGGACAATATGGGTACACCTCC.

This clone was picked up a small number of times. The rearrangement joins TRBV20-1 to TRBJ1-2; the D is unclear. Trimming removed 0 bases from V and 8 bases from J, with 16 bases in between. Germline assignment: CDR1 DFQATT and CDR2 SNEGSKA (reference sequence). The CDR3 length is 14 residues. The CDR3 nucleotides read TGCAGTGCTAGAGATCAAGGCTGGGCGGGAGGCTACACCTTC. Protein sequence: CSARDQGWAGGYTF.

The chain is built from TRBV28 and TRBJ2-7, with 7 bases that match TRBD1. CDR1 is MDHEN, CDR2 SYDVKM, per germline. V was clipped by 5 bases and J by 3 bases; unmatched bases: 10. The CDR3 loop spans 15 amino acids. The chain's CDR3 is CASSGVGTASYEQYF. The CDR3 bases are TGTGCCAGCAGTGGGGTAGGGACAGCAAGCTACGAGCAGTACTTC. The full variable domain, its missing parts supplied by reference TRBV28 and TRBJ2-7, is DVKVTQSSRYLVKRTGEKVFLECVQDMDHENMFWYRQDPGLGLRLIYFSYDVKMKEKGDIPEGYSVSREKKERFSLILESASTNQTSMYLCASSGVGTASYEQYFGPGTRLTVT.

In its sample, this clone ranks as medium-sized. This sequence joins TRBV9 and TRBJ1-4; a weak D match, TRBD1 (5 bases). V dropped 1 base and J dropped 2 bases, with 9 bases sitting between them. This CDR3 region has 15 residues. The germline V gene has CDR1 SGDLS and CDR2 YYNGEE. CDR3 sequence reads: CASSVYGGTNEKLFF. The CDR3 bases are TGTGCCAGCAGCGTATACGGGGGGACTAATGAAAAACTGTTTTTT.

This clone was detected only a few times. The V call is TRBV6-1, the J call TRBJ1-2; D not certain. Trimming removed 6 bases at V and 3 bases at J, with 20 bases between. Per germline, CDR1 MNHNS and CDR2 SASEGT. The CDR3 spans 16 residues. The CDR3, as DNA: TGTGCCAGCAGGCCTTCAACGGTGCTATCACACTATGGCTACACCTTC. It specifies CASRPSTVLSHYGYTF.

This clone was recorded a few times. The chain uses TRBV7-9 and TRBJ2-3; D may be TRBD1 (5 bases). CDR3 length: 12 residues. Germline V lookup: CDR1 SEHNR, CDR2 FQNEAQ (reference sequence). Trimming removed 5 bases from V and 14 bases from J, with 17 bases in between. The CDR3 coding sequence is TGTGCCAGCAGCCCCACCTGGACAAAAATGTATTTT. It translates to CASSPTWTKMYF.

This clone ranks as medium-sized. V is TRBV20-1 and J is TRBJ2-1, with 7 bases lining up with TRBD1. The germline CDR1 and CDR2 sequences are DFQATT and SNEGSKA (reference sequence). This CDR3 is 16 amino acids long. The V and J ends lost 1 base and 8 bases, in that order; junction bases with no gene match: 14. As DNA, the CDR3 is TGCAGTGCTAGAGGGTTGTATCACAGGGGTGCCGATGAGCAGTTCTTC. Protein sequence: CSARGLYHRGADEQFF.

This clone was detected a few times. V and J are TRBV6-2 or TRBV6-3 and TRBJ1-5; D is uncertain. V gave up 5 bases and J gave up 2 bases, with 7 bases separating them. The germline CDR1 and CDR2 sequences are MNHEY and SVGEGT. This CDR3 comprises 13 residues. Written as DNA, the CDR3 is TGTGCCAGCAGTCCCCTTGGCAATCAGCCCCAGCATTTT. This gives the protein CASSPLGNQPQHF.

The chain combines TRBV2 with TRBJ2-2; 7 bases map to TRBD2. Germline V gives CDR1 SNHLY, CDR2 FYNNEI. This CDR3 region has 13 residues. Trimming cost V 4 bases and J 7 bases; bases outside gene matches: 3. DNA for the CDR3: TGTGCCAGCAGTGCCCGGGACTACGGGGAGCTGTTTTTT. This gives the protein CASSARDYGELFF.

This clone is classed as large. The genes are TRBV7-8 and TRBJ2-1; D gene unclear. V was cut by 1 base and J by 3 bases, with 10 bases left in between. Germline V gives CDR1 SGHVS, CDR2 FQNEAQ. CDR3 length: 15 amino acids. This chain's CDR3 is CASSLDYGDYNEQFF. In nucleotides, the CDR3 is TGTGCCAGCAGCTTAGATTATGGGGACTACAATGAGCAGTTCTTC.

V gene TRBV11-2 combines with J gene TRBJ1-2; tentatively, D is TRBD1 (5 bases). Germline V gives CDR1 SGHAT, CDR2 FQNNGV. CDR3 length: 14 amino acids. The V gene lost 2 bases and the J gene lost 7 bases, with 14 bases spanning the gap. The CDR3 loop is CASSLQSSGGGYTF. Here the CDR3 DNA reads TGTGCCAGCAGCTTACAATCATCGGGGGGTGGCTACACCTTC.

This clone was counted a few times. V usage is TRBV12-3 or TRBV12-4 and J usage is TRBJ2-7; the D gene is possibly TRBD2 (6 bases). This CDR3 spans 16 amino acids. The germline V and J ends were trimmed by 3 bases and 1 base, with 16 bases remaining between them. The CDR3 nucleotides read TGTGCCAGCAGTTTGTATCTCACTAGCTTTTCCTACGAGCAGTACTTC. Translated: CASSLYLTSFSYEQYF.

This clone ranks as medium-sized. V and J are TRBV7-8 and TRBJ1-5; TRBD1 aligns across 8 bases. There are 13 residues in the CDR3. Germline trimming cut 5 bases from V and 7 bases from J; bases unmatched to any gene: 4. Germline V gene sequence: CDR1 SGHVS, CDR2 FQNEAQ. As DNA, the CDR3 is TGTGCCAGCAGCCGGGGACAGGTCCAGCCCCAGCATTTT. It specifies CASSRGQVQPQHF.

The genes are TRBV20-1 and TRBJ2-7; possibly TRBD2 for D (6 bases). The germline gives CDR1 DFQATT, CDR2 SNEGSKA (reference sequence). The CDR3 contains 14 residues. Trimming took off 0 bases at V and 2 bases at J, with 11 bases between the two ends. CDR3 residues: CSARDFAGTYEQYF. The CDR3 DNA is TGCAGTGCTAGAGATTTTGCGGGAACCTACGAGCAGTACTTC.

This clone is medium-sized (0.01 to 0.1%) by share. This chain connects TRBV15 to TRBJ2-1; D is uncertain. The CDR3 runs to 16 residues. Germline V gene sequence: CDR1 LNHNV, CDR2 YYDKDF (reference sequence). V lost 0 bases to trimming and J lost 2 bases, with 11 bases between them. DNA for the CDR3: TGTGCCACCAGCAGAGAATTGACTGAAACCTACAATGAGCAGTTCTTC. Its protein is CATSRELTETYNEQFF.

The CDR3 protein is CASSSGTSGYEQYF. The CDR3 DNA sequence: TGTGCCAGCAGTTCCGGGACTAGCGGCTACGAGCAGTACTTC. This sequence joins TRBV28 and TRBJ2-7, with TRBD2 identical over 11 bases. Trimming at V came to 4 bases and at J to 3 bases, leaving 2 bases not matched to a gene. The germline CDR1 and CDR2 sequences are MDHEN and SYDVKM. This CDR3 has 14 residues.

This clone rates as medium-sized (0.01 to 0.1%). The chain is built from TRBV7-9 and TRBJ2-1, with TRBD2 identical over 10 bases. The CDR3 is 16 residues long. Germline V gene sequence: CDR1 SEHNR, CDR2 FQNEAQ (reference sequence). The trim removed 2 bases at V and 4 bases at J, leaving 5 bases unmatched. The CDR3 DNA is TGTGCCAGCAGCTTAATGGCTAGCGGGAGTTACAATGAGCAGTTCTTC. Translating it yields CASSLMASGSYNEQFF.

The table lists this clone with a few counts. The chain is built from TRBV6-1 and TRBJ2-1, with D perhaps TRBD1 (6 bases). Germline loops: CDR1 MNHNS, CDR2 SASEGT. The V gene lost 6 bases and the J gene lost 4 bases, with 16 bases spanning the gap. The length of the CDR3 is 15 residues. CDR3 amino acids: CASRPQGSGYNEQFF. For the CDR3, the DNA is TGTGCCAGCAGGCCACAGGGAAGCGGATACAATGAGCAGTTCTTC.

This clone is classed as large (0.1 to 1%). The DNA for the CDR3 is TGTGCTAGTGGTTTGGTGTTCGGGGAGCAGTACTTC. It yields the protein CASGLVFGEQYF. This chain links TRBV12-5 with TRBJ2-7; D gene unclear. Trimming stripped 0 bases from V and 7 bases from J, with 7 bases between. From germline, CDR1 is LGHNT and CDR2 FRNRAP. This CDR3 comprises 12 residues.